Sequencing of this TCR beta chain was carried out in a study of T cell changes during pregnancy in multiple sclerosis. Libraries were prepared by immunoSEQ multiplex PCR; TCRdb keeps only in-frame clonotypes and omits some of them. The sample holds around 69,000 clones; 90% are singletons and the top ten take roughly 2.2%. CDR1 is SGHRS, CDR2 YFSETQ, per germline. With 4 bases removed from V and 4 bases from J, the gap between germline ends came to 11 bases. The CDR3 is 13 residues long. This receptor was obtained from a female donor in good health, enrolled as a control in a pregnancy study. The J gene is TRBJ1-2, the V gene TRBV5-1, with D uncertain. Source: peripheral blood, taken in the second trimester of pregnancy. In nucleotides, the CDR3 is TGCGCCAGCAGCGGCGGTGAGCGCTATGGCTACACCTTC. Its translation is CASSGGERYGYTF.